Each of the 7 T cell receptor beta chains below was sequenced from the same sample in a study of post-analysis software for immune sequencing data. Whole-study results and caveats: There were five or six TRBV segments more frequent in patients than controls, and TRBV5-6, TRBV5-1 and TRBV20-1 were among them.

These receptors are not linked to any known antigen. cDNA libraries of TCR beta carried unique molecular identifiers. TCRdb re-derived calls from the PCR reads in MiXCR, one entry per CDR3 protein. The repertoire includes approximately 730,000 distinct CDR3 sequences, 35% to 55% of them detected once, and approximately 5% sits in the top ten. The source material was blood. The receptors stem from a girl between 5 and 17 years old with multiple sclerosis.

This clonotype was seen more than once but under ten times. This sequence joins TRBV20-1 and TRBJ2-3, with TRBD2 as a possible D gene (5 bases). Looked up from germline, CDR1 is DFQATT and CDR2 is SNEGSKA (reference sequence). The CDR3 length is 12 residues. The CDR3 spells CRAGVVVDTQYF. The CDR3 DNA follows: TGCAGGGCCGGGGTGGTCGTAGATACGCAGTATTTT.

This chain connects TRBV7-2 to TRBJ2-7; D not resolved. CDR3 size: 15 residues. Germline V gene lookup returns CDR1 SGHTA and CDR2 FQGNSA. The V gene lost 2 bases and the J gene lost 3 bases, with 14 bases spanning the gap. This CDR3 reads CASSLWPASNYEQYF. The DNA for the CDR3 is TGTGCCAGCAGCTTATGGCCAGCAAGCAACTACGAGCAGTACTTC.

This sequence joins TRBV20-1 and TRBJ2-7; 10 bases fit TRBD1. V dropped 7 bases and J dropped 6; count of bases not matched to a gene: 15. Germline assignment: CDR1 DFQATT and CDR2 SNEGSKA (reference sequence). The CDR3 extends over 15 amino acids. CDR3 amino acids: CSVLNRDRGGLEQYF. The CDR3 DNA follows: TGCAGTGTCCTGAACCGGGACAGGGGAGGACTCGAGCAGTACTTC.

The V and J genes are TRBV3-1 and TRBJ1-1, with a weak D call TRBD1 (6 bases). Germline V gene data show CDR1 as LGHDT and CDR2 as YNNKEL (reference sequence). V lost 0 bases and J lost 5, with 10 bases in between. There are 14 residues in the CDR3. DNA for the CDR3: TGTGCCAGCAGCCAAGAGCAGGGGAGAACTGAAGCTTTCTTT. It codes for CASSQEQGRTEAFF.

The chain carries TRBV7-8 and TRBJ2-3; TRBD2 is a possible D gene (7 bases). Germline values: CDR1 SGHVS, CDR2 FQNEAQ. V dropped 4 bases and J dropped 3 bases, with 14 bases sitting between them. The CDR3 runs 15 residues. Here the CDR3 reads CASSSGRGGTDTQYF. CDR3 DNA sequence: TGTGCCAGCAGCTCGGGGAGGGGGGGGACAGATACGCAGTATTTT.

V usage is TRBV5-5 and J usage is TRBJ2-7, with a possible D match to TRBD1 (6 bases). V was pared by 3 bases and J by 0 bases, with 13 bases between. The CDR3 runs to 15 residues. Germline-derived CDR1 and CDR2 are SGHKS and YYEKEE (reference sequence). CDR3 amino acids: CASSSPGHLSYEQYF. CDR3 sequence (DNA): TGTGCCAGCAGCTCCCCGGGACACCTCTCCTACGAGCAGTACTTC.

The chain combines TRBV7-9 with TRBJ2-1; 7 nucleotides align to TRBD2. In germline, CDR1 is SEHNR, CDR2 FQNEAQ (reference sequence). CDR3 length equals 13 residues. Trimming at V came to 3 bases and at J to 12 bases, leaving 8 bases not matched to a gene. The CDR3 reads CASSFFRLAAQFF. The CDR3 DNA is TGTGCCAGCAGCTTTTTTCGGCTAGCGGCGCAGTTCTTC.